Below are 7 T cell receptor beta chains sequenced from a single sample in a study of blood T cell repertoires in COVID-19. The assay was immunoSEQ multiplex PCR, and TCRdb's table has in-frame clones only and misses some. Among about 78,000 clones listed, 90% were seen once. The sample comprised peripheral blood. The receptor source for this set is a woman aged 80 or older with active or convalescent COVID-19.

Here the CDR3 reads CASSLGDRGPVTEAFF. CDR3 nucleotides: TGTGCCAGCAGCTTAGGGGACAGGGGGCCAGTCACTGAAGCTTTCTTT. The gene calls are TRBV5-6 and TRBJ1-1, with 12 bases that match TRBD1. The CDR3 has 16 amino acids. Per the germline V gene, CDR1 is SGHDT and CDR2 is YYEEEE. The junction had 6 bases not matched to a gene; V was cut back by 2 bases and J by 4 bases.

The rearrangement joins TRBV10-3 to TRBJ2-3, with 7 bases fitting TRBD2. Germline CDR1 reads ENHRY; CDR2 reads SYGVKD. V dropped 5 bases and J dropped 0; count of bases not matched to a gene: 8. This CDR3 spans 16 amino acids. CDR3 nucleotide sequence: TGTGCCATCAGTCCTCGGGGGACTACTAGCACAGATACGCAGTATTTT. Translating gives CAISPRGTTSTDTQYF.

The rearrangement joins TRBV5-4 to TRBJ2-7; tentative D call: TRBD1 (6 bases). Germline values: CDR1 SGHNT, CDR2 YYREEE (reference sequence). Trimming took off 0 bases at V and 0 bases at J, with 10 bases between the two ends. The CDR3 runs to 15 residues. The chain's CDR3 is CASSLGRDNSYEQYF. The CDR3 nucleotides are TGTGCCAGCAGCTTGGGAAGGGACAACTCCTACGAGCAGTACTTC.

This chain connects TRBV9 to TRBJ2-1; maybe TRBD2 (6 bases). The CDR3 spans 16 residues. From germline, CDR1 is SGDLS and CDR2 YYNGEE. V was shortened by 4 bases and J by 0 bases, with 14 bases between the two germline ends. CDR3 residues: CASSPRGTLSYNEQFF. The DNA for the CDR3 is TGTGCCAGCAGCCCCCGCGGGACCCTCTCCTACAATGAGCAGTTCTTC.

The chain links TRBV25-1 to TRBJ1-2; TRBD1 agrees at 9 bases. Looked up from germline, CDR1 is MGHDK and CDR2 is SYGVNS. The J segment lost 5 bases and the V segment lost 4 bases, leaving 2 bases of the junction unmatched. This CDR3 contains 13 residues. The CDR3 sequence: CASSAGQGYGYTF. CDR3 coding DNA: TGTGCCAGCAGTGCTGGACAGGGGTATGGCTACACCTTC.

The chain links TRBV19 to TRBJ1-5, with TRBD1 matching 9 bases. The CDR3 is 15 amino acids. Looked up from germline, CDR1 is LNHDA and CDR2 is SQIVND (reference sequence). Trimming removed 10 bases from V and 7 bases from J; junction bases left unmatched: 14. The CDR3 region has the DNA TGTGCCACCTCCGTCGGAACAGGGGGCGGACAGCCCCAGCATTTT. Translation: CATSVGTGGGQPQHF.

This clone was observed once. The CDR3 DNA follows: TGTGCCAGCAGTTTATCGGTCAAAACCCTCTCTGGAAACACCATATATTTT. Residues: CASSLSVKTLSGNTIYF. The gene calls are TRBV28 and TRBJ1-3; D not certain. Trimming cost V 1 base and J 0 bases, with 13 bases left between them. CDR1 and CDR2 from the germline V gene are MDHEN and SYDVKM. The CDR3 totals 17 residues.